Listed below are T cell receptor beta chains from one sample, sequenced in a study of cytomegalovirus exposure and HLA in healthy donors. Assay used: immunoSEQ multiplex PCR; TCRdb lists only in-frame clones, some missing. The sample consists of about 120,000 clones, around 69% of them appearing once. Sequenced: PBMCs. Receptors originate from a middle-aged woman in good health and CMV-seropositive. Both conserved end residues are part of each CDR3. Each record gives: V gene, J gene, clone size, D gene, CDR3 DNA, CDR3 protein. The D gene is left open where the match is weak. The size field is filled for only some rows; it gives once, few, many or a size class.

TRBV4-1	TRBJ1-1	.	.	TGCGCCAGCAGCCAAAAACCCGGACAGAATAATGAAGCTTTCTTT	CASSQKPGQNNEAFF
TRBV2	TRBJ2-5	.	.	TGTGCCAGCAGCCTGTTGGGGCTCGGCCAAGAGACCCAGTACTTC	CASSLLGLGQETQYF
TRBV10-3	TRBJ1-1	.	.	TGTGCCACCGGGGGGTTGCTGAACACTGAAGCTTTCTTT	CATGGLLNTEAFF
TRBV6-6	TRBJ2-7	few	.	TGTGCCAGCAGCTCAGACGGAGTGGTTGGGCAGTACTTC	CASSSDGVVGQYF
TRBV10-3	TRBJ1-2	.	.	TGTGCCATCGGTACGGGGATATTCAATGGCTACACCTTC	CAIGTGIFNGYTF
TRBV6-5	TRBJ2-7	.	.	TGTGCCAGCAGTTACCGGTCGAACTACGAGCAGTACTTC	CASSYRSNYEQYF
TRBV2	TRBJ2-1	.	.	TGTGCCAGCAGTGCATCGGTTGAGCAGTTCTTC	CASSASVEQFF
TRBV6-6	TRBJ1-1	.	.	TGTGCCATCTACACAGGGAAAGAGCAAGCTTTCTTT	CAIYTGKEQAFF
TRBV5-4	TRBJ2-4	.	.	TGTGCCAGCAGCCGCCCGACAGGTGACAAAAACATTCAGTACTTC	CASSRPTGDKNIQYF
TRBV18	TRBJ2-7	.	.	TGTGCCAGCTCTTCAACGACTCCTGCGAGCTCCTACGAGCAGTACTTC	CASSSTTPASSYEQYF
TRBV18	TRBJ2-3	.	TRBD2	TGTGCCAGCTCGTCGCTAGCGGGGGGAACAGATACGCAGTATTTT	CASSSLAGGTDTQYF
TRBV6-5	TRBJ1-1	.	.	TGTGCCAGCCAGACAACGTCGAACACTGAAGCTTTCTTT	CASQTTSNTEAFF
TRBV10-3	TRBJ1-6	.	.	TGTGCCATCAAAGAGGGGGATAATTCACCCCTCCACTTT	CAIKEGDNSPLHF
TRBV6-6	TRBJ1-1	.	.	TGTGCCAGCAGTTACTCGGGCATGAACACTGAAGCTTTCTTT	CASSYSGMNTEAFF
TRBV19	TRBJ1-2	.	.	TGTGCCAGTAGCCGCGGGTGGGAGAACTATGGCTACACCTTC	CASSRGWENYGYTF
TRBV18	TRBJ1-6	.	TRBD1	TGTGCCAGCCGAAATGCGGGACAGGGGGCGAGCTCCTATAATTCACCCCTCCACTTT	CASRNAGQGASSYNSPLHF
TRBV19	TRBJ2-7	.	.	TGTGCCAGTAGTATTGGACAGACTACTTACGAGCAGTACTTC	CASSIGQTTYEQYF